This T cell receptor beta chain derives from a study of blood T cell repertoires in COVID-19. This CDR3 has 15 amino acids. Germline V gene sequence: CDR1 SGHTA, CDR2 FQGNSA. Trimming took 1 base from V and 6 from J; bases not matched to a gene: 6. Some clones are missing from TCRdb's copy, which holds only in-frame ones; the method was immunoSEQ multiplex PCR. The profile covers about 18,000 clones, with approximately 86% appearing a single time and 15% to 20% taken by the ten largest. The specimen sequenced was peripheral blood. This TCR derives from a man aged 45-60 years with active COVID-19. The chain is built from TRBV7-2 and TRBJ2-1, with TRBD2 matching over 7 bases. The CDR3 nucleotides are TGTGCCAGCAGCTTAGGAGGGAGGGCGATCAATGAGCAGTTCTTC. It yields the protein CASSLGGRAINEQFF.